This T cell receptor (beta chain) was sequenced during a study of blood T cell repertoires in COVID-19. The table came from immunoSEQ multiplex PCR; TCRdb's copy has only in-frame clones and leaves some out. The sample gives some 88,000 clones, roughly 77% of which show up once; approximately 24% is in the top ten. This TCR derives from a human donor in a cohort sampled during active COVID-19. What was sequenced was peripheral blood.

The CDR3 DNA reads TGTGCCAGTAGTAAGGCGGGAGGGGACAATGAGCAGTTCTTC. It encodes CASSKAGGDNEQFF. The chain links TRBV19 to TRBJ2-1; 9 bases map to TRBD2. The germline CDR1 and CDR2 sequences are LNHDA and SQIVND (reference sequence). The CDR3 totals 14 residues. Trimming took 4 bases from V and 5 from J; bases not matched to a gene: 3.